This TCR beta chain was sequenced for a study of CXCR3-negative and CXCR3-positive naive CD8 T cells. UMI labels and 5' RACE were used to prepare the TRB cDNA libraries. TCRdb re-analyzed the 5' RACE reads; it lists each CDR3 protein once, without DNA. The sample has around 140,000 distinct CDR3 sequences; the top ten hold roughly 0.39%. Study outcomes and limitations: The naive subsets expressed comparable surface CD5, and the authors inferred TCR strength from TRB CDR3 properties. Fresh PBMCs were used in most assays, and CXCR3 expression partially decreased after cryopreservation. The study found more hydrophobic TRB CDR3s in CXCR3-positive naive cells than in CXCR3-negative naive cells.

As concerns this clonotype: Its matching antigen is unknown.

The CDR3 loop spans 18 amino acids. Germline V gene data show CDR1 as MDHEN and CDR2 as SYDVKM. Every CD8+ T cell subset underwent triplicate sorting at around 280,000 cells apiece. What was sequenced was naive CXCR3+ CD8+ T cells from blood. Subset described: CD45RO-CCR7+CD27+CD95- naive CD8+ T cells expressing CXCR3 (TNR3+). The chain joins TRBV28 to TRBJ2-6. This receptor was taken from a human donor in good health. Some clones in this sample may be carry-over from other donors' samples. The CDR3 region is CASRSNLFASAGANVLTF.